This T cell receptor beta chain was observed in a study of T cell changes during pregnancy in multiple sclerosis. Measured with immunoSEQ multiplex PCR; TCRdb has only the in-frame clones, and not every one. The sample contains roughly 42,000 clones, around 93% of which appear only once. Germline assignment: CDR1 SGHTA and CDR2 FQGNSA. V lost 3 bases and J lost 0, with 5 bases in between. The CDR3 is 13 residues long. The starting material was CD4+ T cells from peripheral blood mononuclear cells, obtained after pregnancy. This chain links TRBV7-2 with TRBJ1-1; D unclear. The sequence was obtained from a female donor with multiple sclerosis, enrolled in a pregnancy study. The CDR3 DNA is TGTGCCAGCAGCTTTAGATTGAACACTGAAGCTTTCTTT. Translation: CASSFRLNTEAFF.